This record concerns one TCR beta chain sequence. Its matching antigen is unknown. The data were obtained in a study of cytomegalovirus exposure and HLA in healthy donors. Study-wide context: Caucasian-associated ancestry cluster membership applied to about 80% of 398 genotyped donors.

CDR1 is MNHEY, CDR2 SVGAGI, per germline. The CDR3 totals 14 residues. V was shortened by 5 bases and J by 4 bases, with 12 bases between the two germline ends. Vbeta (60) and Jbeta (13) primers were used in the PCR. As handled by the study authors: About 10 million shared chains were among around 78 million unique TCR beta chains counted in a later analysis. Libraries were prepared by immunoSEQ multiplex PCR; TCRdb keeps only in-frame clonotypes and omits some of them. For V, J and clone size, that table is used; D and trimming come from the DNA. The table shows 200,000 to 250,000 clones, with around 81% occurring only once. Study outcomes and limitations: The authors reported that TCR beta sequences could predict HLA-A and HLA-B alleles. These predictions were accurate for most subjects in the first cohort.

This sequence was found in a woman aged 45-65 years in good health and CMV-seropositive. The rearrangement uses TRBV6-5 and TRBJ1-5; TRBD1 is a possible D gene (6 bases). The sample comprised PBMCs. The CDR3 region is CASSESGANQPQHF. CDR3 DNA sequence: TGTGCCAGCAGTGAGTCAGGGGCGAATCAGCCCCAGCATTTT.